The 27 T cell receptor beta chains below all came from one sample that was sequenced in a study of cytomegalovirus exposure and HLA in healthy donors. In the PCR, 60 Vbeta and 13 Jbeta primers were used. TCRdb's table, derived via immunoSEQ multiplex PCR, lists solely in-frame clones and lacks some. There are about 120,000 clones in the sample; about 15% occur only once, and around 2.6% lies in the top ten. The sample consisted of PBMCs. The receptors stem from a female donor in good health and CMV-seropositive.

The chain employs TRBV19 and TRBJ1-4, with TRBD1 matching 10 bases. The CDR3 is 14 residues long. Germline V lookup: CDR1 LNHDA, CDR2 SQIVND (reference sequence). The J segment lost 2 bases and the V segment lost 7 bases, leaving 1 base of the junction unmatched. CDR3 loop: CASKTGGTNEKLFF. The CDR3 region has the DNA TGTGCCAGTAAGACAGGGGGCACTAATGAAAAACTGTTTTTT.

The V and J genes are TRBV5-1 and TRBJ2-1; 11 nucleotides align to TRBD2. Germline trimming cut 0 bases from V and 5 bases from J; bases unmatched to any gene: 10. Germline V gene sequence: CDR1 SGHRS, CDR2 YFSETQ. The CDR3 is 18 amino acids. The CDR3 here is CASSLAVSTSGENNEQFF. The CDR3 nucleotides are TGCGCCAGCAGCTTGGCGGTTTCGACTAGCGGGGAGAACAATGAGCAGTTCTTC.

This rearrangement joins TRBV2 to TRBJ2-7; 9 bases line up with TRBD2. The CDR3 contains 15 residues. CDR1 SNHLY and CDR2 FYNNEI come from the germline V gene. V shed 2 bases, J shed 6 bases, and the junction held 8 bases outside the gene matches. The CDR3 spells CASSEHRGGVFEQYF. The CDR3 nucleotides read TGTGCCAGCAGTGAACACCGCGGGGGGGTTTTCGAGCAGTACTTC.

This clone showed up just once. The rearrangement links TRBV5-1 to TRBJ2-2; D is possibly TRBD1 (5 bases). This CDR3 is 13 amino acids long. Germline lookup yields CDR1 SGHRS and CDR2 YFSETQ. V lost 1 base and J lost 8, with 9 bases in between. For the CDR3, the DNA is TGCGCCAGCAGCTTGAAACGGACAGGGGAGCTGTTTTTT. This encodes CASSLKRTGELFF.

CDR3 sequence (DNA): TGTGCCAGCAGCCAAGAACTCAGGCGGGGGGGCACAGATACGCAGTATTTT. Residues: CASSQELRRGGTDTQYF. The V call is TRBV4-2, the J call TRBJ2-3; 8 bases map to TRBD2. Germline V gives CDR1 LGHNA, CDR2 YNFKEQ. The ends lost 0 bases at V and 1 base at J; junction bases unmatched: 6. The CDR3 is 17 residues long.

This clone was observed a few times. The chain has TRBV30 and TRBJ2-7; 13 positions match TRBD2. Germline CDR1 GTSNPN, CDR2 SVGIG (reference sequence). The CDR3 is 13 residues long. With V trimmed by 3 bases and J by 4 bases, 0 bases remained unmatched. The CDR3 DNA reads TGTGCCTGGAGACTAGCGGGGGGGTACGAGCAGTACTTC. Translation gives CAWRLAGGYEQYF. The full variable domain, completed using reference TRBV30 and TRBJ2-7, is SQTIHQWPATLVQPVGSPLSLECTVEGTSNPNLYWYRQAAGRGLQLLFYSVGIGQISSEVPQNLSASRPQDRQFILSSKKLLLSDSGFYLCAWRLAGGYEQYFGPGTRLTVT.

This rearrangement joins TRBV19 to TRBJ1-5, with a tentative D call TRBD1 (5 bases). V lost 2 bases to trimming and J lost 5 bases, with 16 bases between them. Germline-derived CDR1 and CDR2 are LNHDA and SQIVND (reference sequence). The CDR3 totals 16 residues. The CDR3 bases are TGTGCCAGTAGTATATTTTGGGATGGGGCGGATCAGCCCCAGCATTTT. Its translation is CASSIFWDGADQPQHF. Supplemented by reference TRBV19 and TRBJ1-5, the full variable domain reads DGGITQSPKYLFRKEGQNVTLSCEQNLNHDAMYWYRQDPGQGLRLIYYSQIVNDFQKGDIAEGYSVSREKKESFPLTVTSAQKNPTAFYLCASSIFWDGADQPQHFGDGTRLSIL.

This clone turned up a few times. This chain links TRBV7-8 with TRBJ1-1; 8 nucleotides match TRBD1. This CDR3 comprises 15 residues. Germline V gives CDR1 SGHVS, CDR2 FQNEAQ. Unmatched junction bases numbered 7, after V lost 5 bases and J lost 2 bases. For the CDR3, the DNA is TGTGCCAGCAGCAGGAGGACAGGGTCCAACACTGAAGCTTTCTTT. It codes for CASSRRTGSNTEAFF.

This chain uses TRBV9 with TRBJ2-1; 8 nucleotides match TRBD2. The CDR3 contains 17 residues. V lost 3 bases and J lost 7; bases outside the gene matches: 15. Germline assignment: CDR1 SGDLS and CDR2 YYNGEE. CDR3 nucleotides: TGTGCCAGCAGCGCCCGGGGGGGGGCGGGAGGTGGAAATGAGCAGTTCTTC. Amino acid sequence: CASSARGGAGGGNEQFF.

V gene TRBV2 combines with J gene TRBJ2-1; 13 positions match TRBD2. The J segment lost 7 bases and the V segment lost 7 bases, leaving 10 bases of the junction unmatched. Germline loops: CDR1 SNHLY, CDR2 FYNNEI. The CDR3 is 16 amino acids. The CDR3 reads CASNRLAGGLRNEQFF. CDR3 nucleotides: TGTGCCAGCAACAGACTAGCGGGAGGCCTAAGGAATGAGCAGTTCTTC.

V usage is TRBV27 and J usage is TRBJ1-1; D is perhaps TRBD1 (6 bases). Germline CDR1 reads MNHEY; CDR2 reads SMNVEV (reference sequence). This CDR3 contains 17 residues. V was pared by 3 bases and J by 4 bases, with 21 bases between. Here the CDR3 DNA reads TGTGCCAGCAGTTTCCATAAATCCCATCAGGGGCCCACTGAAGCTTTCTTT. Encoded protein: CASSFHKSHQGPTEAFF.

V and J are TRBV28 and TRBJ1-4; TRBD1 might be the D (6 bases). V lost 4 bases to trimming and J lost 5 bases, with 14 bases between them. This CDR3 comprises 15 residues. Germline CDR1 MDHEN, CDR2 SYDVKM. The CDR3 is CASSSLGAKNEKLFF. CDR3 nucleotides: TGTGCCAGCAGTTCACTGGGGGCGAAAAATGAAAAACTGTTTTTT.

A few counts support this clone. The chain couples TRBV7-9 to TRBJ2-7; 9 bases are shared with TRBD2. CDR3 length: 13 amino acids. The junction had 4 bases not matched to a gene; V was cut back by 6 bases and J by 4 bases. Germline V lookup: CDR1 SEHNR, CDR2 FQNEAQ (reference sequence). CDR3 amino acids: CASRSTSGYEQYF. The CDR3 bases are TGTGCCAGCAGGTCGACTAGCGGATACGAGCAGTACTTC.

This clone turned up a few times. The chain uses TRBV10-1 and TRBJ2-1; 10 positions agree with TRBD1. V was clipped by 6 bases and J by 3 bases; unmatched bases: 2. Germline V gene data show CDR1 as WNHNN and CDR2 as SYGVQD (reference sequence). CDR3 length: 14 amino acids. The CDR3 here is CASSRDRGYNEQFF. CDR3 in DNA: TGCGCCAGCAGCCGGGACAGGGGCTACAATGAGCAGTTCTTC.

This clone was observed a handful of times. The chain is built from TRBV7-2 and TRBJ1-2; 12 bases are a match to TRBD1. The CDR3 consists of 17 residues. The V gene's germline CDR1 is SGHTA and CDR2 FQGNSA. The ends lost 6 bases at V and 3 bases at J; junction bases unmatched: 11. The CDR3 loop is CASSSRDRGLDDYGYTF. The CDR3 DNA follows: TGTGCCAGCAGTAGCCGGGACAGGGGGCTCGATGACTATGGCTACACCTTC. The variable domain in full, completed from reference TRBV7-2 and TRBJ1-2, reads GAGVSQSPSNKVTEKGKDVELRCDPISGHTALYWYRQSLGQGLEFLIYFQGNSAPDKSGLPSDRFSAERTGGSVSTLTIQRTQQEDSAVYLCASSSRDRGLDDYGYTFGSGTRLTVV.

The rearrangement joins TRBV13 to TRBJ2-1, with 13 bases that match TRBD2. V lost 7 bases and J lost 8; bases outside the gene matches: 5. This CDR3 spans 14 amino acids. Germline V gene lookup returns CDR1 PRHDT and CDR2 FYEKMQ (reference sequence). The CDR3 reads CASTTGLAGDEQFF. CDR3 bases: TGTGCCAGCACCACAGGACTAGCGGGAGATGAGCAGTTCTTC.

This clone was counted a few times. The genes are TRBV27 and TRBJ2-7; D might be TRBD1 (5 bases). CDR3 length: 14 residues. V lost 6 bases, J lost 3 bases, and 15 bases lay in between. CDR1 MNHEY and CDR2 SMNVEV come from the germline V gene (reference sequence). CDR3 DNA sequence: TGTGCCAGCAGACCCATCGGCAGGGTCTACGAGCAGTACTTC. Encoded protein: CASRPIGRVYEQYF.

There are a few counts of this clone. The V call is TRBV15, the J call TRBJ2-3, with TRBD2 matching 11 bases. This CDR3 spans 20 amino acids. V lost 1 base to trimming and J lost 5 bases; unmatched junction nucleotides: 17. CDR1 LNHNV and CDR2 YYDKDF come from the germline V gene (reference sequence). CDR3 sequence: CATSRAHHEKLAGAIDTQYF. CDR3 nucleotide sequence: TGTGCCACCAGCAGAGCCCACCACGAGAAACTAGCGGGAGCGATAGATACGCAGTATTTT.

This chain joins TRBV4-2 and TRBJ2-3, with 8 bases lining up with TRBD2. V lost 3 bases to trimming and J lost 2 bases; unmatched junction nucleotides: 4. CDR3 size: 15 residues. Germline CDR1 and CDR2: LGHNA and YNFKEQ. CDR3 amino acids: CASSHQREYTDTQYF. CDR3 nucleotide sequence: TGTGCCAGCAGCCACCAGCGGGAGTACACAGATACGCAGTATTTT.

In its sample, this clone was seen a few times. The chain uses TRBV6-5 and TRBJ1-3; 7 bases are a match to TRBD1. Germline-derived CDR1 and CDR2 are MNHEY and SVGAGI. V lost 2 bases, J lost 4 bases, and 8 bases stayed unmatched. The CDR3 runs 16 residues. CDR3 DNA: TGTGCCAGCAGTTACAAAATACAGGGGTACGGAAACACCATATATTTT. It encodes CASSYKIQGYGNTIYF.

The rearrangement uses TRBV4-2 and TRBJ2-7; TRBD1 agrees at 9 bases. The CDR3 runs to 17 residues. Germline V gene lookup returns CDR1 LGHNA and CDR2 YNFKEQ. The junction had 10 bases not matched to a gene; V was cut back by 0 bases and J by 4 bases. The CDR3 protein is CASSQDLSRTGVYEQYF. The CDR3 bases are TGTGCCAGCAGCCAAGATCTTTCTAGGACAGGGGTATACGAGCAGTACTTC.

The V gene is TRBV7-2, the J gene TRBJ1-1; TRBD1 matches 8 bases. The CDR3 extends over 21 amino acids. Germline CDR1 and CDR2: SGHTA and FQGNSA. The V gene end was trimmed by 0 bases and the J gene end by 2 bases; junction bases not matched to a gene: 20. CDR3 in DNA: TGTGCCAGCAGCTTAGCGCTAAGACGGGTTTTACAGGGGGATGGAAACACTGAAGCTTTCTTT. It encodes CASSLALRRVLQGDGNTEAFF.

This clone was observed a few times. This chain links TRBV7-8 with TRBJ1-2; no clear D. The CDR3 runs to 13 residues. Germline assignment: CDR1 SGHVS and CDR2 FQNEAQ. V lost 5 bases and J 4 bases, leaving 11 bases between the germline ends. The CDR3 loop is CASSLTVPYGYTF. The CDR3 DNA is TGTGCCAGCAGCCTTACAGTCCCCTATGGCTACACCTTC.

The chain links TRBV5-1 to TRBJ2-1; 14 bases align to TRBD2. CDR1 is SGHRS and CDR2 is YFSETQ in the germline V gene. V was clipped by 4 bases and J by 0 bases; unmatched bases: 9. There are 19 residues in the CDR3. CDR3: CASSLDGLAGGSSYNEQFF. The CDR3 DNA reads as TGCGCCAGCAGCCTAGATGGACTAGCGGGGGGAAGCTCCTACAATGAGCAGTTCTTC. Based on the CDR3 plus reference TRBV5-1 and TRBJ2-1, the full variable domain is KAGVTQTPRYLIKTRGQQVTLSCSPISGHRSVSWYQQTPGQGLQFLFEYFSETQRNKGNFPGRFSGRQFSNSRSEMNVSTLELGDSALYLCASSLDGLAGGSSYNEQFFGPGTRLTVL.

In DNA, the CDR3 is TGTGCCAGCTCACGAAGGACAGCGGAGCAGTACTTC. It specifies CASSRRTAEQYF. The V gene is TRBV18, the J gene TRBJ2-7; maybe TRBD1 (6 bases). Germline CDR1 is KGHSH and CDR2 is LQKENI. The CDR3 is made up of 12 amino acids. Trimming shortened V by 4 bases and J by 7 bases, and 11 bases separated the two germline ends.

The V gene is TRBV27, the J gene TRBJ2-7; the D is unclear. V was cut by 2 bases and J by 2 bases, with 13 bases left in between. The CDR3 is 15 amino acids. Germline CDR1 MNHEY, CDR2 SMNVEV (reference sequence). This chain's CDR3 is CASSLVPGHTYEQYF. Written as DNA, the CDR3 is TGTGCCAGCAGTTTAGTTCCCGGTCATACCTACGAGCAGTACTTC.

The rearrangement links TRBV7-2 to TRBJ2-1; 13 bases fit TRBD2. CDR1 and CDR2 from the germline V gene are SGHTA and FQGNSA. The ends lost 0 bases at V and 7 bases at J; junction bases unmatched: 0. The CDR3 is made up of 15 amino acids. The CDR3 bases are TGTGCCAGCAGCTTAGCACTAGCGGGGGGGAATGAGCAGTTCTTC. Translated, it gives CASSLALAGGNEQFF. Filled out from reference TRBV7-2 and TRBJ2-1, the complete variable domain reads GAGVSQSPSNKVTEKGKDVELRCDPISGHTALYWYRQSLGQGLEFLIYFQGNSAPDKSGLPSDRFSAERTGGSVSTLTIQRTQQEDSAVYLCASSLALAGGNEQFFGPGTRLTVL.